These 3 T cell receptor beta chains originate from one sample sequenced in a study of blood T cell repertoires in COVID-19. This table comes from immunoSEQ multiplex PCR, and its TCRdb copy is limited to in-frame clones, with some not included. The data show 250,000 or so clones, approximately 90% seen once. Input material: peripheral blood. These receptors all stem from a woman in her thirties with COVID-19, enrolled during active disease.

The V gene is TRBV7-9, the J gene TRBJ1-1; unclear D gene. This CDR3 spans 12 amino acids. CDR1 and CDR2 (germline): SEHNR, FQNEAQ (reference sequence). Trimming took off 2 bases at V and 5 bases at J, with 6 bases between the two ends. CDR3 protein: CASSLQRTEAFF. The DNA of the CDR3 is TGTGCCAGCAGCTTACAGAGGACTGAAGCTTTCTTT.

The chain links TRBV10-2 to TRBJ2-4; 8 positions agree with TRBD2. The germline V gene encodes CDR1 WSHSY and CDR2 SAAADI. The CDR3 is 14 amino acids. The junction had 9 bases not matched to a gene; V was cut back by 6 bases and J by 8 bases. CDR3 amino acids: CASRETGGWDIQYF. DNA of the CDR3: TGCGCCAGCAGGGAAACGGGGGGGTGGGACATTCAGTACTTC.

This chain links TRBV5-8 with TRBJ2-2; D possibly corresponds to TRBD1 (5 bases). V lost 2 bases, J lost 6 bases, and 14 bases lay in between. There are 15 residues in the CDR3. CDR1 is SGHTS and CDR2 is YDEGEE in the germline V gene. The CDR3 coding sequence is TGTGCCAGCAGCTTTCGACAGCACGGCGCCGGGGAGCTGTTTTTT. Translating it yields CASSFRQHGAGELFF.